One sample yielded the 21 T cell receptor beta chains listed below, sequenced in a study of cytomegalovirus exposure and HLA in healthy donors. 60 Vbeta and 13 Jbeta primers were used in PCR. Libraries were prepared by immunoSEQ multiplex PCR; TCRdb keeps only in-frame clonotypes and omits some of them. The sample has approximately 76,000 clones; less than 75% are singletons. Sequenced input: PBMCs. These receptors originate from a man aged 25-40 years in good health and CMV-seropositive.

V is TRBV5-1 and J is TRBJ2-3; 10 nucleotides line up with TRBD2. The germline gives CDR1 SGHRS, CDR2 YFSETQ. The CDR3 is 15 amino acids. Trimming removed 5 bases from V and 5 bases from J; junction bases left unmatched: 8. The chain's CDR3 is CASRLAGVTGDTQYF. The DNA of the CDR3 is TGCGCCAGCAGGCTAGCGGGGGTTACGGGAGATACGCAGTATTTT.

The sample holds one count of this clone. A junction boundary mismatches the germline segment, possibly from a read error. CDR3: CASSQASGGTYEQYF. The CDR3 nucleotides read TGTGCCAGCAGTCAAGCAAGCGGGGGCACCTACGAGCAGTACTTC. This chain links TRBV2 with TRBJ2-5, with 8 bases matching TRBD2. With the DNA end fitting TRBJ2-7 better, the J assignment may be wrong. Per the germline V gene, CDR1 is SNHLY and CDR2 is FYNNEI. This CDR3 region has 15 residues.

V and J are TRBV5-4 and TRBJ2-1; TRBD2 agrees at 14 bases. J lost 14 bases, V lost 5 bases, and 9 bases had no gene match. There are 14 residues in the CDR3. Germline values: CDR1 SGHNT, CDR2 YYREEE (reference sequence). The CDR3 DNA is TGTGCCAGCAGACAGGGACTAGCGGGAGTGGGAGAGTTCTTC. It codes for CASRQGLAGVGEFF.

This chain links TRBV13 with TRBJ2-7; 8 bases line up with TRBD1. With V trimmed by 11 bases and J by 0 bases, 9 bases remained unmatched. Germline values: CDR1 PRHDT, CDR2 FYEKMQ (reference sequence). This CDR3 contains 14 residues. The CDR3 loop reads CAPRAGQDSYEQYF. CDR3 DNA: TGTGCCCCGAGGGCGGGACAGGACTCCTACGAGCAGTACTTC.

The chain employs TRBV15 and TRBJ2-2; 7 bases are shared with TRBD1. In germline, CDR1 is LNHNV, CDR2 YYDKDF (reference sequence). The CDR3 is 15 amino acids. J gave up 0 bases and V 4 bases, and 2 bases lay outside the gene matches. The CDR3 spells CATSKGQSNTGELFF. In DNA, the CDR3 is TGTGCCACCAGCAAGGGACAGTCGAACACCGGGGAGCTGTTTTTT.

The gene calls are TRBV4-1 and TRBJ2-3, with TRBD2 as a possible D gene (6 bases). Germline CDR1 MGHRA, CDR2 YSYEKL. The CDR3 covers 15 residues. V gave up 1 base and J gave up 4 bases, with 12 bases separating them. The chain's CDR3 is CASSQGTRGSDTQYF. The CDR3 DNA reads TGCGCCAGCAGCCAAGGAACTCGGGGGTCAGATACGCAGTATTTT.

The chain recombines TRBV7-9 with TRBJ2-3; TRBD2 matches at 8 bases. Trimming removed 5 bases from V and 1 base from J; junction bases left unmatched: 14. The germline V gene encodes CDR1 SEHNR and CDR2 FQNEAQ (reference sequence). This CDR3 has 18 residues. The CDR3 is CASSPGGTRGPRTDTQYF. In DNA, the CDR3 is TGTGCCAGCAGCCCCGGGGGGACTAGGGGACCCCGCACAGATACGCAGTATTTT. The full variable domain, its missing parts supplied by reference TRBV7-9 and TRBJ2-3, is DTGVSQNPRHKITKRGQNVTFRCDPISEHNRLYWYRQTLGQGPEFLTYFQNEAQLEKSRLLSDRFSAERPKGSFSTLEIQRTEQGDSAMYLCASSPGGTRGPRTDTQYFGPGTRLTVL.

The rearrangement uses TRBV5-6 and TRBJ1-1; D might be TRBD1 (6 bases). The CDR3 totals 13 residues. Germline lookup yields CDR1 SGHDT and CDR2 YYEEEE. Trimming took 0 bases from V and 10 from J, leaving 13 bases between them. CDR3 sequence reads: CASSLAGGAGAFF. The CDR3 DNA follows: TGTGCCAGCAGCTTGGCCGGGGGGGCGGGAGCTTTCTTT.

The chain carries TRBV11-3 and TRBJ2-5, with 11 nucleotides matching TRBD2. The CDR3 totals 14 residues. Germline CDR1 and CDR2: SGHNT and YENEEA. Trimming cost V 5 bases and J 8 bases; bases outside gene matches: 7. The CDR3 nucleotides are TGTGCCAGCAGCAAGACTAGCGGGGATGCAACCCAGTACTTC. It is translated as CASSKTSGDATQYF.

The J gene is TRBJ2-7, the V gene TRBV13, with 7 bases that match TRBD2. Germline-derived CDR1 and CDR2 are PRHDT and FYEKMQ (reference sequence). The CDR3 loop spans 15 amino acids. V lost 1 base and J lost 2; bases outside the gene matches: 5. Here the CDR3 DNA reads TGTGCCAGCAGCTTAGTACTAGCGCCCCCCTACGAGCAGTACTTC. Protein: CASSLVLAPPYEQYF.

The chain has TRBV28 and TRBJ2-7; 8 bases fit TRBD1. CDR3 size: 14 residues. The germline V gene has CDR1 MDHEN and CDR2 SYDVKM. Losses at the gene ends were 3 bases for V and 3 bases for J; bases not matched to a gene: 4. For the CDR3, the DNA is TGTGCCAGCAGTTTGGCAGGGGGCGTCTACGAGCAGTACTTC. Amino acid sequence: CASSLAGGVYEQYF. Filled out from reference TRBV28 and TRBJ2-7, the complete variable domain reads DVKVTQSSRYLVKRTGEKVFLECVQDMDHENMFWYRQDPGLGLRLIYFSYDVKMKEKGDIPEGYSVSREKKERFSLILESASTNQTSMYLCASSLAGGVYEQYFGPGTRLTVT.

The rearrangement uses TRBV11-2 and TRBJ2-7, with 7 bases fitting TRBD2. V lost 4 bases to trimming and J lost 5 bases; unmatched junction nucleotides: 8. The CDR3 consists of 14 residues. Looked up from germline, CDR1 is SGHAT and CDR2 is FQNNGV. For the CDR3, the DNA is TGTGCCAGCAGCTCAACCGGGACTATCAACGAGCAGTACTTC. It specifies CASSSTGTINEQYF.

The rearrangement joins TRBV2 to TRBJ1-1, with TRBD1 matching 8 bases. Trimming cost V 6 bases and J 6 bases; bases outside gene matches: 12. The CDR3 consists of 15 residues. Germline V gene sequence: CDR1 SNHLY, CDR2 FYNNEI. The CDR3 nucleotides are TGTGCCAGCAGAGTCCTTGGACAGGGTATAGCTGAAGCTTTCTTT. Translation: CASRVLGQGIAEAFF. The variable domain in full, with the rest retrieved from reference TRBV2 and TRBJ1-1, is EPEVTQTPSHQVTQMGQEVILRCVPISNHLYFYWYRQILGQKVEFLVSFYNNEISEKSEIFDDQFSVERPDGSNFTLKIRSTKLEDSAMYFCASRVLGQGIAEAFFGQGTRLTVV.

V and J are TRBV10-1 and TRBJ2-5; no reliable D call. CDR3 length: 17 residues. Germline CDR1 is WNHNN and CDR2 is SYGVQD (reference sequence). The germline V and J ends were trimmed by 2 bases and 1 base, with 17 bases remaining between them. CDR3 protein: CASSEPIGGQGQETQYF. DNA for the CDR3: TGCGCCAGCAGTGAGCCCATCGGCGGCCAAGGCCAAGAGACCCAGTACTTC.

The chain combines TRBV9 with TRBJ1-2, with 7 bases fitting TRBD1. Unmatched junction bases numbered 10, after V lost 0 bases and J lost 14 bases. Germline values: CDR1 SGDLS, CDR2 YYNGEE. The CDR3 is 13 amino acids. The DNA of the CDR3 is TGTGCCAGCAGCGTAGAGGACAGGCCCGCCTATACCTTC. It specifies CASSVEDRPAYTF.

V is TRBV6-5 and J is TRBJ1-5; 7 nucleotides agree with TRBD1. Trimming at V came to 5 bases and at J to 3 bases, leaving 4 bases not matched to a gene. CDR1 is MNHEY, CDR2 SVGAGI, per germline. The CDR3 has 14 amino acids. CDR3: CASSQTGFNQPQHF. The CDR3 bases are TGTGCCAGCAGTCAGACAGGGTTCAATCAGCCCCAGCATTTT.

The gene calls are TRBV4-2 and TRBJ2-5; TRBD2 matches 7 bases. Germline lookup yields CDR1 LGHNA and CDR2 YNFKEQ. The trim removed 4 bases at V and 2 bases at J, leaving 7 bases unmatched. The CDR3 covers 15 residues. CDR3 in DNA: TGTGCCAGCAGCCCTGGGGCGGGAGAGCAAGAGACCCAGTACTTC. Translating it yields CASSPGAGEQETQYF.

This clone was counted between two and nine times. J is TRBJ2-3 and V is TRBV7-6, with D possibly TRBD2 on 6 matching bases. The CDR3 spans 17 residues. Trimming left V 5 bases short and J 2 bases short, with 20 bases between. Germline-derived CDR1 and CDR2 are SGHVS and FNYEAQ. CDR3: CASSPPRFSGLTDTQYF. The DNA for the CDR3 is TGTGCCAGCAGCCCCCCTCGGTTTAGCGGCCTCACAGATACGCAGTATTTT.

The chain employs TRBV28 and TRBJ1-2; 12 bases align to TRBD1. This CDR3 has 16 residues. Germline-derived CDR1 and CDR2 are MDHEN and SYDVKM. V was clipped by 2 bases and J by 7 bases; unmatched bases: 8. The CDR3 coding sequence is TGTGCCAGCAGTTTAGACCACGGGACAGGGGGCCGTGGCTACACCTTC. It encodes CASSLDHGTGGRGYTF.

The chain recombines TRBV7-2 with TRBJ2-3, with TRBD2 matching over 9 bases. The CDR3 is 14 amino acids. V gave up 5 bases and J gave up 4 bases; unmatched junction bases: 4. Germline assignment: CDR1 SGHTA and CDR2 FQGNSA. CDR3 amino acids: CASSVSGSSDTQYF. The CDR3 nucleotides read TGTGCCAGCAGCGTTAGCGGGAGTTCAGATACGCAGTATTTT.

The chain carries TRBV28 and TRBJ2-7; 8 bases match TRBD1. Germline values: CDR1 MDHEN, CDR2 SYDVKM. The CDR3 is 14 amino acids. V lost 7 bases and J lost 3; bases outside the gene matches: 8. CDR3 region: CASIRLTGVYEQYF. CDR3 sequence (DNA): TGTGCCAGCATCCGCCTGACAGGGGTCTACGAGCAGTACTTC.